This TCR beta chain was profiled in a study of glioma-infiltrating T cells. The table lists this clonotype with many counts. Amplification of TCR alpha and beta CDR3 regions from RNA used iRepertoire nested multiplex PCR. From the multiplex PCR reads, TCRdb called clonotypes with MiXCR, one entry per CDR3 protein. The profile shows 93,000 or so distinct CDR3 sequences, under 30% of them singletons. CDR3 length: 14 residues. The V gene lost 4 bases and the J gene lost 4 bases, with 10 bases spanning the gap. CDR1 and CDR2 from the germline V gene are MNHNS and SASEGT. The sample taken for sequencing was glioma tissue, nonneoplastic brain tissue, or PBMCs (not recorded which). The clonotype was recovered from a human donor with low-grade glioma or glioblastoma, undergoing nonglioma brain surgery, or in good health (not recorded which). The chain is built from TRBV6-1 and TRBJ2-2, with a tentative D call TRBD1 (6 bases). The CDR3 nucleotides read TGTGCCAGCAGTGGGACAGCGCTCACCGGGGAGCTGTTTTTT. It codes for CASSGTALTGELFF.